Listed here are 21 T cell receptor beta chains from one sample, sequenced in a study of Ad26.COV2.S vaccination and SARS-CoV-2 variants. The treatment: some 20 received Ad26.COV2.S at low or high dose, single or two shots; about 5 received placebo; per-sample allocation not given. The samples were gathered on day 63 after the first injection of vaccine or placebo. Method: immunoSEQ multiplex PCR; TCRdb's copy keeps in-frame clones and lacks some. The sample carries approximately 340,000 clones, approximately 85% recorded once. The sample in question was peripheral blood, obtained in a trial of Ad26.COV2.S vaccine versus placebo. The receptor set was obtained from a person aged 18 to 65 who received the Ad26.COV2.S COVID-19 vaccine or a placebo.

The chain couples TRBV3-1 (or the pseudogene TRBV3-2) to TRBJ2-7; D not certain. This CDR3 contains 13 residues. V was trimmed by 0 bases and J by 2 bases, leaving 5 bases between them. Germline-derived CDR1 and CDR2 are LGHDT and YNNKEL (reference sequence). The CDR3 sequence: CASSQDPAYEQYF. The CDR3 bases are TGTGCCAGCAGCCAAGATCCCGCCTACGAGCAGTACTTC.

Comments on this clone: This sample also contains other DNA sequences that code for the same CDR3. The J gene is TRBJ2-3, the V gene TRBV3-1 (or the pseudogene TRBV3-2); no firm D call. The V and J ends lost 3 bases and 0 bases respectively, with 4 bases between them. The CDR3 has 13 amino acids. Germline CDR1 LGHDT, CDR2 YNNKEL (reference sequence). CDR3 DNA: TGTGCCAGCAGCCACTCTAGCACAGATACGCAGTATTTT. It codes for CASSHSSTDTQYF.

V gene TRBV10-3 combines with J gene TRBJ1-2; 7 bases map to TRBD1. The V and J ends lost 0 bases and 8 bases, in that order; junction bases with no gene match: 15. The CDR3 sequence is 17 residues long. Per the germline V gene, CDR1 is ENHRY and CDR2 is SYGVKD. The chain's CDR3 is CAISESKLIGGAQGYTF. In nucleotides, the CDR3 is TGTGCCATCAGTGAGTCCAAACTTATAGGGGGCGCGCAAGGCTACACCTTC.

This clone has a single count. The rearrangement links TRBV6-5 to TRBJ1-2, with 7 bases fitting TRBD1. Losses at the gene ends were 2 bases for V and 4 bases for J; bases not matched to a gene: 4. CDR3 length: 14 residues. From germline, CDR1 is MNHEY and CDR2 SVGAGI. The CDR3 DNA follows: TGTGCCAGCAGTTACAACAGGGGAAGCTATGGCTACACCTTC. Its protein is CASSYNRGSYGYTF.

The V and J genes are TRBV19 and TRBJ2-2, with D perhaps TRBD2 (6 bases). CDR1 is LNHDA and CDR2 is SQIVND in the germline V gene (reference sequence). The CDR3 has 13 residues. This CDR3 reads CAVAGWDTGELFF. The DNA of the CDR3 is TGTGCTGTCGCGGGATGGGACACCGGGGAGCTGTTTTTT.

The gene calls are TRBV5-5 and TRBJ1-5; 7 bases agree with TRBD1. Trimming took 2 bases from V and 5 from J; bases not matched to a gene: 13. The CDR3 has 17 amino acids. Germline V gene data show CDR1 as SGHKS and CDR2 as YYEKEE (reference sequence). This chain's CDR3 is CASSLRYRQGGDQPQHF. In DNA form, the CDR3 reads TGTGCCAGCAGCTTAAGGTACCGACAGGGAGGGGATCAGCCCCAGCATTTT.

The chain joins TRBV10-3 to TRBJ2-2, with 10 bases matching TRBD2. CDR1 ENHRY and CDR2 SYGVKD come from the germline V gene. After removal of 3 bases from V and 5 bases from J, the junction contained 9 bases not matched to a gene. The CDR3 has 17 residues. The CDR3 DNA sequence: TGTGCCATCAGTGATTCAAAGCGGGAGGGCATTACCGGGGAGCTGTTTTTT. Its protein is CAISDSKREGITGELFF.

The chain uses TRBV6-5 and TRBJ1-6, with 9 bases identical to TRBD1. Per germline, CDR1 MNHEY and CDR2 SVGAGI. This CDR3 comprises 15 residues. Trimming at V came to 7 bases and at J to 8 bases, leaving 9 bases not matched to a gene. CDR3 region: CASNDVGTGYSPLHF. CDR3 nucleotide sequence: TGTGCCAGCAACGACGTGGGGACAGGGTATTCACCCCTCCACTTT.

V and J are TRBV11-2 and TRBJ2-2; 8 positions match TRBD2. With 5 bases clipped from V and 0 bases from J, the junction kept 8 bases outside the gene matches. The CDR3 consists of 17 residues. Germline V CDR1 and CDR2: SGHAT, FQNNGV. CDR3 region: CASSAPPGGANTGELFF. In DNA form, the CDR3 reads TGTGCCAGCAGCGCCCCCCCGGGAGGGGCGAACACCGGGGAGCTGTTTTTT.

The chain joins TRBV5-1 to TRBJ2-7; tentatively, D is TRBD2 (5 bases). In germline, CDR1 is SGHRS, CDR2 YFSETQ. Trimming stripped 4 bases from V and 1 base from J, with 12 bases between. The length of the CDR3 is 14 residues. In DNA form, the CDR3 reads TGCGCCAGCAGCACCTGGACGGGATCCTACGAGCAGTACTTC. Protein: CASSTWTGSYEQYF.

The chain couples TRBV3-1 (or the pseudogene TRBV3-2) to TRBJ2-3; D gene ambiguous. Germline CDR1 reads LGHDT; CDR2 reads YNNKEL (reference sequence). The CDR3 runs to 15 residues. Trimming removed 4 bases at V and 3 bases at J, with 14 bases between. The CDR3 protein is CASSPRQDGTDTQYF. In nucleotides, the CDR3 is TGTGCCAGCAGCCCCAGGCAGGATGGGACAGATACGCAGTATTTT.

The chain couples TRBV9 to TRBJ1-1, with D possibly matching TRBD1 (6 bases). The CDR3 spans 17 residues. Per the germline V gene, CDR1 is SGDLS and CDR2 is YYNGEE. Trimming removed 0 bases from V and 7 bases from J, with 22 bases in between. CDR3 sequence reads: CASSVDQGPPIEVEAFF. The CDR3 DNA reads TGTGCCAGCAGCGTAGATCAGGGGCCCCCAATTGAGGTTGAAGCTTTCTTT.

J is TRBJ2-2 and V is TRBV19; the match to TRBD2 covers 10 bases. Germline CDR1 is LNHDA and CDR2 is SQIVND (reference sequence). This CDR3 is 20 amino acids long. Losses at the gene ends were 7 bases for V and 4 bases for J; bases not matched to a gene: 21. CDR3 sequence (DNA): TGTGCCAGTACCCCCAGAGGGCTAGCGGGAGCCGGAAGAGGCACCGGGGAGCTGTTTTTT. Translating gives CASTPRGLAGAGRGTGELFF.

V usage is TRBV6-2 or TRBV6-3 and J usage is TRBJ1-5, with 8 bases identical to TRBD1. V gave up 5 bases and J gave up 5 bases; unmatched junction bases: 8. Germline V gene sequence: CDR1 MNHEY, CDR2 SVGEGT. The CDR3 length is 15 residues. CDR3 loop: CASSQRTGIDQPQHF. The CDR3 DNA reads as TGTGCCAGCAGTCAACGGACAGGGATCGATCAGCCCCAGCATTTT.

V gene TRBV6-5 combines with J gene TRBJ2-7; 7 bases are shared with TRBD1. CDR3 size: 14 residues. Trimming cost V 7 bases and J 3 bases; bases outside gene matches: 9. CDR1 is MNHEY, CDR2 SVGAGI, per germline. This chain's CDR3 is CASNRDGTDYEQYF. The CDR3 DNA reads as TGTGCCAGCAACAGAGATGGGACAGACTACGAGCAGTACTTC.

This chain uses TRBV4-1 with TRBJ1-1; D unresolved. The CDR3 sequence is 14 residues long. Per the germline V gene, CDR1 is MGHRA and CDR2 is YSYEKL. Trimming left V 3 bases short and J 7 bases short, with 15 bases between. CDR3 region: CASSQQRDVGEAFF. CDR3 bases: TGCGCCAGCAGCCAGCAGCGGGATGTAGGTGAAGCTTTCTTT.

The V gene is TRBV3-1 (or the pseudogene TRBV3-2), the J gene TRBJ1-3; unclear D gene. Germline V gives CDR1 LGHDT, CDR2 YNNKEL (reference sequence). The CDR3 consists of 15 residues. Trimming left V 1 base short and J 8 bases short, with 15 bases between. The CDR3 DNA reads as TGTGCCAGCAGCCAAGGGGAGGGAGTTGTGGACACCATATATTTT. Its protein product is CASSQGEGVVDTIYF.

The J gene is TRBJ1-2, the V gene TRBV14; 7 bases are shared with TRBD1. The CDR3 length is 13 residues. Germline-derived CDR1 and CDR2 are SGHDN and FVKESK. Unmatched junction bases numbered 1, after V lost 1 base and J lost 5 bases. The CDR3: CASSQGTGYGYTF. The CDR3 DNA reads TGTGCCAGCAGCCAAGGGACAGGTTATGGCTACACCTTC.

The chain uses TRBV6-6 and TRBJ1-2, with D possibly matching TRBD1 (5 bases). Germline CDR1 reads MNHNY; CDR2 reads SVGAGI (reference sequence). The CDR3 consists of 16 residues. Trimming removed 7 bases from V and 1 base from J, with 19 bases in between. The CDR3 reads CASIYGESGINYGYTF. CDR3 DNA sequence: TGTGCCAGCATCTACGGGGAGTCAGGGATTAACTATGGCTACACCTTC.

The rearrangement uses TRBV11-2 and TRBJ2-7; D not resolved. Trimming cost V 5 bases and J 4 bases, with 12 bases left between them. Germline CDR1 reads SGHAT; CDR2 reads FQNNGV. This CDR3 is built from 13 residues. Written as DNA, the CDR3 is TGTGCCAGCAGCACCATATTGGGGTACGAGCAGTACTTC. This translates into CASSTILGYEQYF.

V is TRBV7-9 and J is TRBJ2-2, with TRBD2 identical over 10 bases. The CDR3 contains 17 residues. From germline, CDR1 is SEHNR and CDR2 FQNEAQ (reference sequence). V was pared by 5 bases and J by 0 bases, with 6 bases of the junction left unmatched. The CDR3 DNA reads as TGTGCCAGCAGCGGAAAGCTAGCGGGGGCGAACACCGGGGAGCTGTTTTTT. This encodes CASSGKLAGANTGELFF.